A single sample gave rise to the 19 T cell receptor beta chains below, sequenced in a study of regulatory T cells in long-lasting Graves disease. Sample time point: persistent/refractory GD, antithyroid drugs over 5 years with positive TRAb. From RNA extracted from PBMCs, the TCR library was made. Sequencing libraries for TCR beta were prepared with iRepertoire HTBI primers and Arm-PCR of CDR3 regions. TCRdb fed the multiplex PCR reads into MiXCR, producing one record per CDR3 protein. Of a few hundred thousand distinct CDR3 sequences listed, about 25% are singletons. The specimen comprised peripheral blood mononuclear cells (PBMCs), sampled when the disease was refractory, from a patient treated with antithyroid drugs. These receptors originate from a female donor with Graves disease.

This rearrangement joins TRBV9 to TRBJ2-7; the D gene is possibly TRBD2 (5 bases). The germline V gene encodes CDR1 SGDLS and CDR2 YYNGEE. Trimming stripped 4 bases from V and 5 bases from J, with 16 bases between. The CDR3 runs 14 residues. CDR3 loop: CASSIEELEDEQYF. Written as DNA, the CDR3 is TGTGCCAGCAGCATAGAGGAGCTGGAGGACGAGCAGTACTTC.

In this sample, this clonotype turned up many times. V gene TRBV2 combines with J gene TRBJ1-1; D unclear. CDR3 length: 14 residues. The germline gives CDR1 SNHLY, CDR2 FYNNEI. Trimming pared 2 bases from V and 4 bases from J, leaving 11 bases between. This CDR3 reads CASSEQSQATEAFF. The CDR3 coding sequence is TGTGCCAGCAGTGAACAAAGTCAGGCCACTGAAGCTTTCTTT. Filled out from reference TRBV2 and TRBJ1-1, the complete variable domain reads EPEVTQTPSHQVTQMGQEVILRCVPISNHLYFYWYRQILGQKVEFLVSFYNNEISEKSEIFDDQFSVERPDGSNFTLKIRSTKLEDSAMYFCASSEQSQATEAFFGQGTRLTVV.

The chain uses TRBV5-1 and TRBJ1-6; D is uncertain. Germline CDR1 is SGHRS and CDR2 is YFSETQ. V lost 3 bases and J 11 bases, leaving 15 bases between the germline ends. This CDR3 has 14 residues. The DNA for the CDR3 is TGCGCCAGCAGCTCTGGCGGGGAAATTACACCCCTCCACTTT. Translated: CASSSGGEITPLHF. The entire variable domain, with the rest obtained from reference TRBV5-1 and TRBJ1-6, is as follows: KAGVTQTPRYLIKTRGQQVTLSCSPISGHRSVSWYQQTPGQGLQFLFEYFSETQRNKGNFPGRFSGRQFSNSRSEMNVSTLELGDSALYLCASSSGGEITPLHFGNGTRLTVT.

In this sample, this clonotype turned up a few times. The chain employs TRBV20-1 and TRBJ2-7, with a weak D call TRBD2 (5 bases). Looked up from germline, CDR1 is DFQATT and CDR2 is SNEGSKA (reference sequence). The CDR3 loop spans 14 amino acids. The germline V and J ends were trimmed by 6 bases and 0 bases, with 15 bases remaining between them. CDR3 region: CSARRDMNSYEQYF. CDR3 DNA sequence: TGCAGTGCCAGACGGGATATGAACTCCTACGAGCAGTACTTC.

In this sample, this clonotype turned up many times. The chain is built from TRBV2 and TRBJ1-1; TRBD1 agrees at 9 bases. The CDR3 is 14 amino acids. Trimming removed 5 bases from V and 4 bases from J; junction bases left unmatched: 5. Germline CDR1 and CDR2: SNHLY and FYNNEI. CDR3 sequence: CASSRGQGGTEAFF. The CDR3 DNA is TGTGCCAGCAGTAGGGGACAGGGTGGCACTGAAGCTTTCTTT.

This chain connects TRBV6-2 or TRBV6-3 to TRBJ2-7; D remains ambiguous. The CDR3 is 13 residues long. V shed 7 bases and J shed 0 bases, with 10 bases lying between them. CDR1 and CDR2 (germline): MNHEY, SVGEGT. This CDR3 reads CASIHRTSYEQYF. The CDR3 DNA sequence: TGTGCCAGCATTCACCGCACCTCCTACGAGCAGTACTTC.

This chain uses TRBV7-9 with TRBJ2-7; 10 nucleotides agree with TRBD2. This CDR3 is 15 amino acids long. Germline loops: CDR1 SEHNR, CDR2 FQNEAQ (reference sequence). The junction had 3 bases not matched to a gene; V was cut back by 4 bases and J by 0 bases. CDR3 region: CASSSVAGGSYEQYF. CDR3 sequence (DNA): TGTGCCAGCAGCTCCGTAGCGGGAGGCTCCTACGAGCAGTACTTC.

This clonotype appeared many times. This sequence joins TRBV27 and TRBJ1-5; 8 bases map to TRBD1. CDR1 is MNHEY and CDR2 is SMNVEV in the germline V gene (reference sequence). J lost 2 bases, V lost 6 bases, and 6 bases had no gene match. The CDR3 contains 15 residues. The CDR3 sequence: CASSRQGQGNQPQHF. In DNA form, the CDR3 reads TGTGCCAGCAGCCGACAGGGGCAGGGCAATCAGCCCCAGCATTTT.

The V gene is TRBV20-1, the J gene TRBJ2-4, with 9 nucleotides matching TRBD1. The CDR3 consists of 13 residues. The V gene's germline CDR1 is DFQATT and CDR2 SNEGSKA (reference sequence). Trimming at V came to 8 bases and at J to 5 bases, leaving 7 bases not matched to a gene. In nucleotides, the CDR3 is TGCAGTCCTTACGGGGACAGGGAAAACATTCAGTACTTC. It yields the protein CSPYGDRENIQYF.

The chain joins TRBV30 to TRBJ2-7, with 9 bases fitting TRBD1. Per the germline V gene, CDR1 is GTSNPN and CDR2 is SVGIG (reference sequence). The CDR3 covers 12 residues. V was pared by 2 bases and J by 7 bases, with 3 bases of the junction left unmatched. The CDR3 nucleotides read TGTGCCTGGAGTCGACAGGGGGGAGAGCAGTACTTC. This gives the protein CAWSRQGGEQYF. Looking up the rest from reference TRBV30 and TRBJ2-7 gives the full variable domain: SQTIHQWPATLVQPVGSPLSLECTVEGTSNPNLYWYRQAAGRGLQLLFYSVGIGQISSEVPQNLSASRPQDRQFILSSKKLLLSDSGFYLCAWSRQGGEQYFGPGTRLTVT.

The V and J genes are TRBV5-1 and TRBJ1-2, with D perhaps matching TRBD1 (5 bases). Looked up from germline, CDR1 is SGHRS and CDR2 is YFSETQ. The CDR3 length is 16 residues. Trimming took off 1 base at V and 5 bases at J, with 18 bases between the two ends. CDR3 in DNA: TGCGCCAGCAGCTTGTCGGGGGACCCTTCGAGGTATGGCTACACCTTC. Translated, it gives CASSLSGDPSRYGYTF.

The chain carries TRBV30 and TRBJ2-7, with D perhaps given as TRBD1 or TRBD2 (5 bases each). The CDR3 totals 12 residues. Germline values: CDR1 GTSNPN, CDR2 SVGIG (reference sequence). V lost 0 bases, J lost 8 bases, and 11 bases lay in between. This CDR3 is CAWSVLGGQQYF. Here the CDR3 DNA reads TGTGCCTGGAGTGTACTTGGGGGACAGCAGTACTTC.

This clonotype showed up just a few times. The chain couples TRBV6-1 to TRBJ1-2; perhaps TRBD1 as D (6 bases). There are 13 residues in the CDR3. V gave up 6 bases and J gave up 6 bases, with 14 bases separating them. Germline V lookup: CDR1 MNHNS, CDR2 SASEGT. The CDR3 bases are TGTGCCAGCAGCGTCACAGGGCCTCATGGCTACACCTTC. This gives the protein CASSVTGPHGYTF.

This clonotype was detected only a few times. The rearrangement joins TRBV2 to TRBJ1-6; perhaps TRBD1 as D (5 bases). The V end was cut by 2 bases, the J end by 6 bases, with 14 bases between. The CDR3 sequence is 16 residues long. Germline V lookup: CDR1 SNHLY, CDR2 FYNNEI. Here the CDR3 reads CASSESRQSINSPLHF. CDR3 coding DNA: TGTGCCAGCAGTGAAAGCAGACAGTCAATTAATTCACCCCTCCACTTT.

For this clonotype: The junction differs from germline at one of its ends, possibly a read error. The rearrangement joins TRBV7-2 to TRBJ1-1; D gene uncertain. Germline V CDR1 and CDR2: SGHTA, FQGNSA. This CDR3 has 13 residues. CDR3 sequence: CASSLWPNTKAFF. The DNA for the CDR3 is TGTGCCAGCAGCTTATGGCCGAACACTAAAGCTTTCTTT.

This clonotype was recorded at least ten times. V is TRBV11-2 and J is TRBJ1-2; tentatively, D is TRBD1 (5 bases). CDR1 SGHAT and CDR2 FQNNGV come from the germline V gene. The CDR3 is made up of 15 amino acids. Trimming shortened V by 1 base and J by 4 bases, and 13 bases separated the two germline ends. CDR3 DNA: TGTGCCAGCAGCTTAGGAGGGGATCGCGGCTATGGCTACACCTTC. This codes for CASSLGGDRGYGYTF.

V gene TRBV4-1 combines with J gene TRBJ2-5, with 11 nucleotides matching TRBD2. From germline, CDR1 is MGHRA and CDR2 YSYEKL. The CDR3 runs 16 residues. Trimming took 1 base from V and 0 from J; bases not matched to a gene: 1. The CDR3 loop reads CASSQVGLADQETQYF. The CDR3 DNA follows: TGCGCCAGCAGCCAAGTGGGACTAGCGGACCAAGAGACCCAGTACTTC.

The rearrangement links TRBV3-1 to TRBJ2-3; 8 bases fit TRBD2. Germline lookup yields CDR1 LGHDT and CDR2 YNNKEL (reference sequence). The CDR3 loop spans 15 amino acids. Losses at the gene ends were 4 bases for V and 5 bases for J; bases not matched to a gene: 8. CDR3: CASSLNPSGRDTQYF. The CDR3 coding sequence is TGTGCCAGCAGCCTAAACCCTAGCGGGCGAGATACGCAGTATTTT.

The chain couples TRBV6-1 to TRBJ2-7; TRBD1 matches 9 bases. This CDR3 comprises 15 residues. V was pared by 4 bases and J by 4 bases, with 8 bases of the junction left unmatched. Germline CDR1 MNHNS, CDR2 SASEGT. The CDR3 sequence: CASSAPGQGIYEQYF. The CDR3 DNA is TGTGCCAGCAGTGCACCGGGACAGGGCATTTACGAGCAGTACTTC.